Listed here are 21 T cell receptor beta chains from one sample, sequenced in a study of tissue T cells after allogeneic stem cell transplantation (dated by TCRdb to the early 2020s). Libraries were prepared through the immunoSEQ multiplex PCR assay. TCRdb re-hosts the immuneACCESS table, in-frame sequences only. Its copies lack some clones; in the studies checked, an unresolved V gene accounts for under half of them, and the cause for the rest is not known. For this sample the table gives roughly 45,000 clones, of which 73% were detected only once. The top ten constitute roughly 0.7% of the sample. Material: sorted cells pooled from one or two spleens. The receptors come from a pool of C57BL/6 mice in good health.

Comment on this clone: The germline and genes are mouse ones. Read coverage stops 1 residue before the CDR3 terminus; the germline J gene supplies the remainder. The chain links TRBV2 to TRBJ2-5; 8 nucleotides align to TRBD1. Losses at the gene ends were 0 bases for V and 6 bases for J; bases not matched to a gene: 5. The CDR3 contains 15 residues. Germline assignment: CDR1 LGHNA and CDR2 YSYQKL. CDR3: CASSQEQGGWDTQYF. Partial CDR3 DNA: TGTGCCAGCAGCCAAGAACAGGGGGGATGGGACACCCAGTAC.

Details on this clone: Gene names and germline refer to mouse. The CDR3 extends 1 residue past the end of the read, so its final part is completed from the germline J gene. The chain combines TRBV16 with TRBJ2-3; possible D gene TRBD1, 5 bases. The CDR3 is 15 residues long. From germline, CDR1 is SGHSA and CDR2 FRNQAP. The ends were cut back, 5 bases at V and 1 base at J, with 13 bases in the middle. The CDR3 DNA, read in part, is TGTGCAAGCAGCCCCCGTCAGGGAGGTGCAGAAACGCTGTAT. Its protein product is CASSPRQGGAETLY. The full CDR3 protein is CASSPRQGGAETLYF.

With respect to this clone: Gene names follow the mouse nomenclature. The read ends 1 residue shy of where the CDR3 ends; the end is completed using the germline J gene. This chain links TRBV5 with TRBJ2-4, with a possible D match to TRBD1 (7 bases). The germline V gene encodes CDR1 LGHNA and CDR2 YNLKQL (reference sequence). The CDR3 has 17 residues. Trimming left V 0 bases short and J 0 bases short, with 13 bases between. This chain's CDR3 is CASSQEQGGRSQNTLYF. CDR3 DNA (partial): TGTGCCAGCAGCCAAGAGCAAGGGGGCAGGAGTCAAAACACCTTGTAC.

Worth noting for this clone: Gene and germline names: mouse. The read finishes 1 residue shy of the CDR3 end, and the germline J gene is used to complete it. This chain connects TRBV3 to TRBJ1-4; 9 bases align to TRBD1. CDR1 is SNHLY and CDR2 is FYNGKV in the germline V gene (reference sequence). This CDR3 has 14 amino acids. V dropped 6 bases and J dropped 2; count of bases not matched to a gene: 1. The CDR3 DNA, read in part, is TGTGCCAGCAGGACAGGGGGGTCCAACGAAAGATTATTT. Amino acids: CASRTGGSNERLF. The CDR3 in full is CASRTGGSNERLFF.

This clone came up a few times. Any gene name here is a mouse gene name. The sequence runs out 1 residue before the end of the CDR3; the remainder is reconstructed from the germline J gene. The chain has TRBV20 and TRBJ1-3; D is unresolved. V lost 1 base to trimming and J lost 0 bases, with 4 bases between them. CDR3 length: 13 amino acids. CDR1 GFQATS and CDR2 STVNSAI come from the germline V gene. CDR3 protein: CGARVGSGNTLYF. Partial CDR3 DNA: TGTGGTGCTAGGGTGGGTTCTGGAAATACGCTCTAT.

About this clone: The gene symbols are mouse symbols. With the read ending 1 residue before the CDR3 end, the germline J gene is used to fill in that end. This chain links TRBV19 with TRBJ2-1; the D gene is possibly TRBD2 (6 bases). Germline CDR1 reads FNHDT; CDR2 reads SITEND (reference sequence). V lost 2 bases and J 1 base, leaving 7 bases between the germline ends. The CDR3 extends over 14 amino acids. The CDR3 spells CASSMLGNYAEQFF. The CDR3 DNA, read in part, is TGTGCCAGCAGTATGCTGGGGAACTATGCTGAGCAGTTC.

There are a few counts of this clone. Gene and germline names: mouse. The sequenced fragment ends 1 residue before the CDR3 boundary, so the rest is inferred from the germline J gene. J is TRBJ2-7 and V is TRBV12-1; D not certain. Germline values: CDR1 SGHSN, CDR2 HYEKVE. V dropped 4 bases and J dropped 2 bases, with 8 bases sitting between them. This CDR3 contains 12 residues. The CDR3 bases that were read are TGTGCCAGCTCGCTTACAGCCTATGAACAGTAC. This codes for CASSLTAYEQY. The whole CDR3 reads CASSLTAYEQYF.

As concerns this clone: The listed genes are named as in mouse. The read ends 1 residue before the CDR3 terminus; that terminus is restored from the germline J gene. This chain connects TRBV1 to TRBJ2-3; TRBD1 is a possible D gene (6 bases). Germline-derived CDR1 and CDR2 are NSQYPW and LRSPGD (reference sequence). The CDR3 extends over 13 amino acids. V shed 5 bases and J shed 0 bases, with 6 bases lying between them. CDR3 DNA, as far as it was read: TGCACCTGCAGTCAGGGGAGTGCAGAAACGCTGTAT. Amino acids: CTCSQGSAETLY. In full, the CDR3 is CTCSQGSAETLYF.

Turning to this clone: Genes and germline are mouse. The missing CDR3 end, 1 residue past where the read stops, is filled in from the germline J gene. The rearrangement joins TRBV13-2 to TRBJ1-6, with D possibly TRBD1 on 5 matching bases. TRBJ1-6 is annotated as an ORF whose role is uncertain. CDR1 NNHNN and CDR2 SYGAGS come from the germline V gene (reference sequence). Trimming shortened V by 0 bases and J by 11 bases, and 9 bases separated the two germline ends. The CDR3 runs 13 residues. This chain's CDR3 is CASGDARGAPLYF. CDR3 DNA, as far as it was read: TGTGCCAGCGGTGATGCCCGGGGGGCGCCCCTCTAC.

This clone has only a few counts. Gene names are the mouse ones. The read comes to an end 1 residue before the CDR3 does, leaving the germline J gene to fill in the end. The gene calls are TRBV1 and TRBJ1-2; D not resolved. The CDR3 runs 14 residues. V lost 3 bases to trimming and J lost 0 bases, with 8 bases between them. The germline CDR1 and CDR2 sequences are NSQYPW and LRSPGD (reference sequence). The part of the CDR3 DNA that was read is TGCACCTGCAGTGCGGGGAATACAAACTCCGACTACACC. Its protein is CTCSAGNTNSDYT. The whole CDR3 reads CTCSAGNTNSDYTF.

Remarks on this clone: Any gene name here is a mouse gene name. Coverage ceases 1 residue before the CDR3 finishes, and the germline J gene fills in the end. This chain links TRBV29 with TRBJ2-2; D uncertain. The germline V gene encodes CDR1 MSHET and CDR2 SYDVDS. The CDR3 spans 14 residues. Trimming removed 2 bases at V and 0 bases at J, with 4 bases between. CDR3 bases read: TGTGCTAGCAGTTTAAAAGCAAACACCGGGCAGCTCTAC. Translated: CASSLKANTGQLY. The entire CDR3 is CASSLKANTGQLYF.

In the case of this clone: Mouse gene names apply. CDR3 DNA, as far as it was read: TGTGCCAGCTCTCTCGAGGACTGGGGGGGCGGCGAACAGTAC. Its protein is CASSLEDWGGGEQY. The full CDR3 is CASSLEDWGGGEQYF. This sequence joins TRBV12-2 and TRBJ2-7; 13 bases match TRBD2. From the germline J gene comes the end of the CDR3, since the read stops 1 residue before it. This CDR3 has 15 amino acids. V shed 0 bases, J shed 7 bases, and the junction held 5 bases outside the gene matches. Germline V CDR1 and CDR2: SGHLS, HYDKME.

This clone was seen a handful of times. Germline and genes here are mouse. The read is 1 residue too short to cover the CDR3 end, so that end is filled in from the germline J gene. The chain joins TRBV12-1 to TRBJ2-7; TRBD2 might be the D (5 bases). Germline loops: CDR1 SGHSN, CDR2 HYEKVE. The length of the CDR3 is 15 residues. Deletions cut 1 base from V and 0 bases from J, with 12 bases between. CDR3 bases read: TGTGCCAGCTCTCTGGGGTGGGGTAGCTCCTATGAACAGTAC. Encoded protein: CASSLGWGSSYEQY. The complete CDR3 protein is CASSLGWGSSYEQYF.

Worth noting for this clone: Mouse gene names and germline throughout. The read falls 1 residue short of the CDR3 end, and the missing part is taken from the germline J gene. The rearrangement links TRBV1 to TRBJ2-3, with TRBD2 identical over 9 bases. Trimming at V came to 0 bases and at J to 2 bases, leaving 3 bases not matched to a gene. The CDR3 has 16 residues. CDR1 is NSQYPW, CDR2 LRSPGD, per germline (reference sequence). This CDR3 is CTCSADLGGIAETLYF. The sequenced part of the CDR3 DNA is TGCACCTGCAGTGCAGATCTGGGGGGGATTGCAGAAACGCTGTAT.

As concerns this clone: Mouse gene names apply. The read terminates 1 residue before the CDR3 end, so the remaining end is supplied by the germline J gene. The J gene is TRBJ2-3, the V gene TRBV31, with D hard to call. The germline gives CDR1 GKSSPN, CDR2 SITVG. The CDR3 is 14 residues long. Trimming removed 1 base from V and 0 bases from J, with 8 bases in between. The CDR3 spells CAWSQGSSAETLYF. Partial CDR3 DNA: TGTGCCTGGAGTCAAGGGTCTAGTGCAGAAACGCTGTAT.

With respect to this clone: The germline and genes are mouse ones. The read terminates 1 residue ahead of where the CDR3 ends, so the germline J gene completes it. The chain combines TRBV16 with TRBJ2-3; the match to TRBD2 covers 13 bases. V lost 5 bases, J lost 0 bases, and 5 bases stayed unmatched. Germline V gene data show CDR1 as SGHSA and CDR2 as FRNQAP. The CDR3 length is 17 residues. The CDR3 loop is CASSPGTGGGSAETLYF. The CDR3 DNA, read in part, is TGTGCAAGCAGCCCCGGGACTGGGGGGGGTAGTGCAGAAACGCTGTAT.

As for this clone: Genes here carry mouse names. CDR3 DNA, as far as it was read: TGTGCCAGCAGTGATCCTCCGGGACAGACAAACTCCGACTACACC. It codes for CASSDPPGQTNSDYT. The full CDR3 protein reads CASSDPPGQTNSDYTF. The chain carries TRBV13-1 and TRBJ1-2; 7 nucleotides agree with TRBD1. The read gets to within 1 residue of the CDR3 end, and the germline J gene fills in the rest. Per germline, CDR1 NSHNY and CDR2 SYGAGN. The junction had 6 bases not matched to a gene; V was cut back by 1 base and J by 0 bases. The CDR3 consists of 16 residues.

To note about this clone: The listed genes are named as in mouse. Sequencing ends 1 residue short of the CDR3 end; the germline J gene provides the rest. V is TRBV2 and J is TRBJ2-3; TRBD1 matches 7 bases. The length of the CDR3 is 16 residues. The V gene end was trimmed by 1 base and the J gene end by 0 bases; junction bases not matched to a gene: 4. The germline gives CDR1 LGHNA, CDR2 YSYQKL. The CDR3 DNA, read in part, is TGTGCCAGCAGCCAAGCCGGGACAGCTAGTGCAGAAACGCTGTAT. Translating it yields CASSQAGTASAETLY. The whole CDR3 sequence reads CASSQAGTASAETLYF.

About this clone itself: Any gene name here is a mouse gene name. Sequencing ends 1 residue short of the CDR3 end; the germline J gene provides the rest. The chain couples TRBV21 to TRBJ2-1; D unresolved. TRBV21 is an open reading frame whose function is uncertain. The CDR3 covers 13 residues. The V end was cut by 2 bases, the J end by 1 base, with 3 bases between. The covered CDR3 bases are TGTGCTAGCAGTCAACGCAACTATGCTGAGCAGTTC. Translating gives CASSQRNYAEQF. The whole CDR3 reads CASSQRNYAEQFF.

Concerning this clone itself: Gene names refer to mouse genes. The read ends 1 residue early relative to the CDR3; the germline J gene fills the gap. The gene calls are TRBV29 and TRBJ2-5, with TRBD1 matching 9 bases. Germline CDR1 is MSHET and CDR2 is SYDVDS. The CDR3 is 15 residues long. V gave up 5 bases and J gave up 8 bases; unmatched junction bases: 11. The CDR3 sequence: CASSPRTGGGGTQYF. Incomplete CDR3 DNA: TGTGCTAGCAGTCCTCGAACAGGGGGCGGCGGCACCCAGTAC. Complete variable domain (other parts from reference TRBV29 and TRBJ2-5): DMKVTQMPRYLIKRMGENVLLECGQDMSHETMYWYRQDPGLGLQLIYISYDVDSNSEGDIPKGYRVSRKKREHFSLILDSAKTNQTSVYFCASSPRTGGGGTQYFGPGTRLLVL.

Concerning this clone itself: Genes and germline come from the mouse. The DNA ends 1 residue before the CDR3 does, and the rest of the CDR3 is filled in from the germline J gene. The same CDR3 also results from other DNA sequences found in this sample. The chain uses TRBV1 and TRBJ1-2; D is possibly TRBD1 (6 bases). The CDR3 extends over 13 amino acids. V was pared by 4 bases and J by 0 bases, with 6 bases between. Germline CDR1 reads NSQYPW; CDR2 reads LRSPGD (reference sequence). This CDR3 reads CTCSGTANSDYTF. CDR3 DNA, as far as it was read: TGCACCTGCAGTGGGACAGCAAACTCCGACTACACC.